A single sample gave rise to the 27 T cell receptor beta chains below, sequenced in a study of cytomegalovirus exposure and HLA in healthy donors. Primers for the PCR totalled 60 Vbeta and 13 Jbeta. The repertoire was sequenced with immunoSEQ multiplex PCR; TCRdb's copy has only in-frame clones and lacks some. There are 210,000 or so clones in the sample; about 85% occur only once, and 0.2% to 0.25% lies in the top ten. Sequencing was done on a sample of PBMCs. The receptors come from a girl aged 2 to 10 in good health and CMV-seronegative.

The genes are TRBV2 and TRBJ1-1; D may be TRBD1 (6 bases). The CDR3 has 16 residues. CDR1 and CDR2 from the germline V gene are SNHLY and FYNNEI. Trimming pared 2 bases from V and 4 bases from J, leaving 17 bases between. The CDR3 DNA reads TGTGCCAGCAGTGAACGGCAGGGGCGGGCAGGCACTGAAGCTTTCTTT. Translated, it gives CASSERQGRAGTEAFF.

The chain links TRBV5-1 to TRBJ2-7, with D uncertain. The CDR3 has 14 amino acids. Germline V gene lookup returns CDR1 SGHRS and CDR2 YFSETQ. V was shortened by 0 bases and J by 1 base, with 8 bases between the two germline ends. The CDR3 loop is CASSLDRVSYEQYF. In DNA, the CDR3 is TGCGCCAGCAGCTTGGATCGCGTATCCTACGAGCAGTACTTC.

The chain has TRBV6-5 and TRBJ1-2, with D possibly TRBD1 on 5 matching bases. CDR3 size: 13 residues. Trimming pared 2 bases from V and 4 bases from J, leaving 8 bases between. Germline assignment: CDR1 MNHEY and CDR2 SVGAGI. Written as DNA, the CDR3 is TGTGCCAGCAGTTACGGAGACAGCTATGGCTACACCTTC. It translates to CASSYGDSYGYTF.

The CDR3 bases are TGCGCCACCCGGGACAGCTCCTACGAGCAGTACTTC. It encodes CATRDSSYEQYF. The rearrangement uses TRBV5-1 and TRBJ2-7, with TRBD1 identical over 7 bases. V shed 9 bases, J shed 0 bases, and the junction held 3 bases outside the gene matches. This CDR3 contains 12 residues. Germline V gene sequence: CDR1 SGHRS, CDR2 YFSETQ.

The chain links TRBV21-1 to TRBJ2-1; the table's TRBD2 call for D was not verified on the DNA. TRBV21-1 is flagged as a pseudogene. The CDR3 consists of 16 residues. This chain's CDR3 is CASSKEVPGTSNEQFF. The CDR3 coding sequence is TGTGCCAGCAGCAAAGAGGTACCCGGGACTAGCAATGAGCAGTTCTTC.

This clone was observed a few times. As DNA, the CDR3 is TGTGCCAGCAGGGAAAGCGGGATCCCCTCCTACGAGCAGTACTTC. It yields the protein CASRESGIPSYEQYF. The chain recombines TRBV6-1 with TRBJ2-7; 7 positions match TRBD2. The V gene end was trimmed by 6 bases and the J gene end by 0 bases; junction bases not matched to a gene: 8. The CDR3 covers 15 residues. CDR1 is MNHNS and CDR2 is SASEGT in the germline V gene.

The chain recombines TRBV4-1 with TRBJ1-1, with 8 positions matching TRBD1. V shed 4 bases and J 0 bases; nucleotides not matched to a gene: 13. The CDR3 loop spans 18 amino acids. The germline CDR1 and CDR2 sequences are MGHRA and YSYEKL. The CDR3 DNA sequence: TGCGCCAGCAGCCGAGGACAGGGCCCCTCAAACATGAACACTGAAGCTTTCTTT. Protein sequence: CASSRGQGPSNMNTEAFF.

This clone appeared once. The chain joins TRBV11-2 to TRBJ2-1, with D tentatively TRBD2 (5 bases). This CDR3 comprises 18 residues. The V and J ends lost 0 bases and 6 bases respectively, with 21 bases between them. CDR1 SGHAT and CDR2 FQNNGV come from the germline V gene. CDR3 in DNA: TGTGCCAGCAGCTTAGATCCCCCTGGACTCTTCAACCGCAATGAGCAGTTCTTC. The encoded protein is CASSLDPPGLFNRNEQFF.

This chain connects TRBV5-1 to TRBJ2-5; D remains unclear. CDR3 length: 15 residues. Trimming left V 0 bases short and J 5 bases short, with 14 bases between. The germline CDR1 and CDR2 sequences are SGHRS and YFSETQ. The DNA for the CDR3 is TGCGCCAGCAGCTTGGGGGCTGTAGATGGGGAGACCCAGTACTTC. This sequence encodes CASSLGAVDGETQYF.

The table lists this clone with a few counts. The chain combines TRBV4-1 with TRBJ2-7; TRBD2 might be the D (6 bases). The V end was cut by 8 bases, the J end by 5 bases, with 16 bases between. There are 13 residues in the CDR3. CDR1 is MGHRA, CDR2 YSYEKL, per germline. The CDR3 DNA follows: TGCGCCAGCGGGGACTCCCAGGTGGACGAGCAGTACTTC. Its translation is CASGDSQVDEQYF.

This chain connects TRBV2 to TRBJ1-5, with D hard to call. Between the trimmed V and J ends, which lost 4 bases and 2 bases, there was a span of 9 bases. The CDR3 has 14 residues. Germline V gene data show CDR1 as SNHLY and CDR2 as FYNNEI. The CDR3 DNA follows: TGTGCCAGCAGTGGCACCCCGGGCAATCAGCCCCAGCATTTT. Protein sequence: CASSGTPGNQPQHF. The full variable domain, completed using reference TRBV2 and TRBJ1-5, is EPEVTQTPSHQVTQMGQEVILRCVPISNHLYFYWYRQILGQKVEFLVSFYNNEISEKSEIFDDQFSVERPDGSNFTLKIRSTKLEDSAMYFCASSGTPGNQPQHFGDGTRLSIL.

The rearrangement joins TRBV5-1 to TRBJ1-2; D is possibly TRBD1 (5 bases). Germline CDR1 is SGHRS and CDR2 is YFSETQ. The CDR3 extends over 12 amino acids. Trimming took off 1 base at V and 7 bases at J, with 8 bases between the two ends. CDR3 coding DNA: TGCGCCAGCAGCTTGAGTGGGGCTGGCTACACCTTC. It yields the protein CASSLSGAGYTF.

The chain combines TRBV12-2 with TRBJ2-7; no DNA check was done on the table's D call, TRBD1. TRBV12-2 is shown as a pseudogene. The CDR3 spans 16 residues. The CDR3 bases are TGTGCAAGTCGCTTAGCGAACAGGGGGCATTCCTACGAGCAGTACTTC. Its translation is CASRLANRGHSYEQYF.

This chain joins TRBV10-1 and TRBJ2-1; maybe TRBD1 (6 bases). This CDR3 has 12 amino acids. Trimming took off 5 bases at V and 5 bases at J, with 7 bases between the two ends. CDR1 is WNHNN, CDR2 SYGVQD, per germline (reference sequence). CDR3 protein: CASSSGDNEQFF. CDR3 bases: TGCGCCAGCAGTTCAGGGGACAATGAGCAGTTCTTC.

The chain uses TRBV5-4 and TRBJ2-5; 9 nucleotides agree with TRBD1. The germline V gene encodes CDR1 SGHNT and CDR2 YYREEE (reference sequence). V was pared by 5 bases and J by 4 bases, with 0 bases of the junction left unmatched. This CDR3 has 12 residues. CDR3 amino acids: CASRDRGETQYF. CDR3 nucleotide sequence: TGTGCCAGCAGGGACAGGGGAGAGACCCAGTACTTC.

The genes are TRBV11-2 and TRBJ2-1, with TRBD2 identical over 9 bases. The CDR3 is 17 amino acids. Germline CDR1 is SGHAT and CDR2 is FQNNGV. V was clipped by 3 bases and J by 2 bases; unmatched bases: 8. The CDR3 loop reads CASSFQVAGDAYNEQFF. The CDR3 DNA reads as TGTGCCAGCAGCTTCCAGGTAGCGGGAGATGCCTACAATGAGCAGTTCTTC.

As DNA, the CDR3 is TGTGCCAGTAACCTTGGACTAGCAAGCTACAATGAGCAGTTCTTC. This sequence encodes CASNLGLASYNEQFF. This chain joins TRBV5-4 and TRBJ2-1, with TRBD2 matching 8 bases. CDR1 is SGHNT, CDR2 YYREEE, per germline (reference sequence). Losses at the gene ends were 8 bases for V and 3 bases for J; bases not matched to a gene: 10. The CDR3 totals 15 residues.

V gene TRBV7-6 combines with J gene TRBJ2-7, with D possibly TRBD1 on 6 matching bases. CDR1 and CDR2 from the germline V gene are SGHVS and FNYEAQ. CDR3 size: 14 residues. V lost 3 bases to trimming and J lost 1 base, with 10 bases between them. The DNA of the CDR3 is TGTGCCAGCAGCTTCGGGACACCTTCCTACGAGCAGTACTTC. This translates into CASSFGTPSYEQYF. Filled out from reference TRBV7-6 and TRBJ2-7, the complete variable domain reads GAGVSQSPRYKVTKRGQDVALRCDPISGHVSLYWYRQALGQGPEFLTYFNYEAQQDKSGLPNDRFSAERPEGSISTLTIQRTEQRDSAMYRCASSFGTPSYEQYFGPGTRLTVT.

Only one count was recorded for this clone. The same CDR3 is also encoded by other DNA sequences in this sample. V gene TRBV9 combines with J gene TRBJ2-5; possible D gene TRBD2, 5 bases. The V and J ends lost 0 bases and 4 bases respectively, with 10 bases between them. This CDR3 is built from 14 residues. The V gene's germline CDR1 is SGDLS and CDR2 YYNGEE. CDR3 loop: CASSVGPGGETQYF. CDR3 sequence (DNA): TGTGCCAGCAGCGTAGGTCCTGGAGGAGAGACCCAGTACTTC.

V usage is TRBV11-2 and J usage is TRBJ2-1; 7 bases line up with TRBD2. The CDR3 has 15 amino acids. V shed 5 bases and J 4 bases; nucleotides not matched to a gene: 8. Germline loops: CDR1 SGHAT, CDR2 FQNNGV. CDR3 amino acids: CASSRPGGSYNEQFF. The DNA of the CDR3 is TGTGCCAGCAGCCGACCGGGAGGTTCATACAATGAGCAGTTCTTC.

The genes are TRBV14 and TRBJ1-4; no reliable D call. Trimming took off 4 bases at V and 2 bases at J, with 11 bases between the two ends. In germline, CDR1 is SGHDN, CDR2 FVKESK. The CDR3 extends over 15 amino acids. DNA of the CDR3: TGTGCCAGCAGCCCCTATGCGGGCACTAATGAAAAACTGTTTTTT. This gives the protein CASSPYAGTNEKLFF. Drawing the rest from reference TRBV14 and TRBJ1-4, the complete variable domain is EAGVTQFPSHSVIEKGQTVTLRCDPISGHDNLYWYRRVMGKEIKFLLHFVKESKQDESGMPNNRFLAERTGGTYSTLKVQPAELEDSGVYFCASSPYAGTNEKLFFGSGTQLSVL.

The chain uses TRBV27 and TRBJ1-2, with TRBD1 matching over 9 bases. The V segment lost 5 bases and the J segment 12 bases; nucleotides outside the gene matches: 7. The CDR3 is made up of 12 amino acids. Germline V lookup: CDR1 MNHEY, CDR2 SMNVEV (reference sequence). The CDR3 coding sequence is TGTGCCAGCAGTGGACAGGGGATGTCGGACACCTTC. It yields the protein CASSGQGMSDTF.

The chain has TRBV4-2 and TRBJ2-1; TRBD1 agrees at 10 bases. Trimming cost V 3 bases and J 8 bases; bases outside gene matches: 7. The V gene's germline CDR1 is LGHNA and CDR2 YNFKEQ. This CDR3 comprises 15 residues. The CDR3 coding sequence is TGTGCCAGCAGCCATCCGGGACAGGGGTTCGATGAGCAGTTCTTC. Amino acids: CASSHPGQGFDEQFF.

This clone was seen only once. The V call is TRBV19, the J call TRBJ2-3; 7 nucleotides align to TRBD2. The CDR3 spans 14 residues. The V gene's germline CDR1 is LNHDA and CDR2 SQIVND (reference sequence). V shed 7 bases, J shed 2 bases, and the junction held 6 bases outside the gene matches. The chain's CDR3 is CASTHAGVTDTQYF. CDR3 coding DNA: TGTGCCAGTACCCATGCGGGGGTCACAGATACGCAGTATTTT.

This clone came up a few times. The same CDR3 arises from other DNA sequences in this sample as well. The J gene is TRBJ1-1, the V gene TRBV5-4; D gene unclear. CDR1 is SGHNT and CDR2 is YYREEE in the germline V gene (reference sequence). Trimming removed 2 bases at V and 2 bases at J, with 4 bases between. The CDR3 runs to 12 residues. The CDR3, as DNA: TGTGCCAGCAGCTTTACTAACACTGAAGCTTTCTTT. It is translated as CASSFTNTEAFF.

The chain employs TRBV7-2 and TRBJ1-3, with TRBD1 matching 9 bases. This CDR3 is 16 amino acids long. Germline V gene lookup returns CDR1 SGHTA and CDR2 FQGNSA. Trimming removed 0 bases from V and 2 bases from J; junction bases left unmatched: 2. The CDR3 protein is CASSLAGQGTGNTIYF. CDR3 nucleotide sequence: TGTGCCAGCAGCTTAGCTGGACAGGGGACTGGAAACACCATATATTTT.

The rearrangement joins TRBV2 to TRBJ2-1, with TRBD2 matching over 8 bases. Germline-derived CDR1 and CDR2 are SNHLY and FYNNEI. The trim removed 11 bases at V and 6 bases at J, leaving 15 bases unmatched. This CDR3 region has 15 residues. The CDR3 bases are TGTGCCGGATCCCCCCTTAGCGGGGTAAGCAATGAGCAGTTCTTC. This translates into CAGSPLSGVSNEQFF.